This entry lists 30 T cell receptor beta chains sequenced from one sample in a study of blood T cells in healthy people across ages. It was with a sample-barcoded 5' primer and a J-beta primer mix that a second PCR of roughly 6 to 12 cycles was run. TCRdb re-called the 5' RACE reads through MiXCR, storing one row per CDR3 protein. This table has about 570,000 distinct CDR3 sequences, approximately 30% appearing once. The sample comprised blood. Every receptor here comes from a woman between 65 and 79 years old in good health.

V usage is TRBV7-9 and J usage is TRBJ2-7; unclear D gene. V was pared by 3 bases and J by 6 bases, with 15 bases between. The CDR3 is 14 amino acids. Germline V gives CDR1 SEHNR, CDR2 FQNEAQ (reference sequence). CDR3 DNA sequence: TGTGCCAGCAGCTTGCCCCGAGGAGAGGTCGAGCAGTACTTC. Residues: CASSLPRGEVEQYF.

This clonotype was seen a handful of times. This sequence joins TRBV7-2 and TRBJ2-5; possibly TRBD2 for D (5 bases). Germline lookup yields CDR1 SGHTA and CDR2 FQGNSA. This CDR3 is built from 14 residues. Trimming took 1 base from V and 4 from J, leaving 10 bases between them. CDR3 protein: CASSLDLARETQYF. In DNA form, the CDR3 reads TGTGCCAGCAGCTTAGATCTAGCCCGAGAGACCCAGTACTTC.

This sequence joins TRBV10-3 and TRBJ1-4, with D tentatively TRBD1 (5 bases). Germline CDR1 reads ENHRY; CDR2 reads SYGVKD. CDR3 length equals 17 residues. V was pared by 1 base and J by 2 bases, with 14 bases between. CDR3 sequence reads: CAISEWGRESTNEKLFF. CDR3 DNA: TGTGCCATCAGTGAGTGGGGCAGGGAATCGACTAATGAAAAACTGTTTTTT.

DNA for the CDR3: TGCAGTGCTAACCGGGACTTCTCCTACAATGAGCAGTTCTTC. The encoded protein is CSANRDFSYNEQFF. The chain has TRBV20-1 and TRBJ2-1; D may be TRBD2 (6 bases). The CDR3 is 14 residues long. The germline V and J ends were trimmed by 4 bases and 0 bases, with 10 bases remaining between them. CDR1 and CDR2 (germline): DFQATT, SNEGSKA (reference sequence).

This clonotype has only a few counts. This sequence joins TRBV3-1 and TRBJ1-3; D unresolved. With 1 base removed from V and 4 bases from J, the gap between germline ends came to 8 bases. The CDR3 has 14 amino acids. Germline-derived CDR1 and CDR2 are LGHDT and YNNKEL (reference sequence). As DNA, the CDR3 is TGTGCCAGCAGCCAAGGGAGTTGGGGAAACACCATATATTTT. Its translation: CASSQGSWGNTIYF.

This clonotype turned up a few times. V is TRBV4-3 and J is TRBJ1-1, with 7 bases fitting TRBD1. The CDR3 is made up of 15 amino acids. CDR1 and CDR2 from the germline V gene are LGHNA and YSLEER. With 0 bases clipped from V and 5 bases from J, the junction kept 6 bases outside the gene matches. CDR3 in amino acids: CASSQEYRGWTEAFF. The CDR3 nucleotides are TGCGCCAGCAGCCAAGAGTACAGGGGTTGGACTGAAGCTTTCTTT.

The V and J genes are TRBV6-5 and TRBJ2-7; 7 bases match TRBD1. The CDR3 is made up of 16 amino acids. Germline CDR1 and CDR2: MNHEY and SVGAGI. V trimming: 6 bases; J trimming: 1 base; junction bases outside the gene matches: 12. CDR3 residues: CASRYTGDSGSYEQYF. CDR3 in DNA: TGTGCCAGCAGGTATACAGGGGACAGCGGTTCCTACGAGCAGTACTTC.

The rearrangement links TRBV24-1 to TRBJ1-2, with D hard to call. Germline CDR1 KGHDR, CDR2 SFDVKD. Trimming left V 3 bases short and J 3 bases short, with 19 bases between. CDR3 length: 17 amino acids. The CDR3 protein is CATSDLISLLEDYGYTF. In DNA, the CDR3 is TGTGCCACCAGTGATCTAATTAGTCTCCTTGAGGACTATGGCTACACCTTC.

This clonotype turned up a few times. The chain couples TRBV11-2 to TRBJ1-5; no reliable D call. V lost 2 bases and J lost 3, with 5 bases in between. The germline CDR1 and CDR2 sequences are SGHAT and FQNNGV. This CDR3 contains 13 residues. The CDR3 DNA sequence: TGTGCCAGCAGCTTACTTCCCAATCAGCCCCAGCATTTT. Its translation: CASSLLPNQPQHF.

The chain recombines TRBV18 with TRBJ2-4, with 12 bases identical to TRBD2. The J segment lost 7 bases and the V segment lost 3 bases, leaving 4 bases of the junction unmatched. Germline CDR1 reads KGHSH; CDR2 reads LQKENI. The CDR3 runs to 15 residues. CDR3 region: CASSPTSGRRNIQYF. CDR3 nucleotide sequence: TGTGCCAGCTCACCGACTAGCGGGAGACGTAACATTCAGTACTTC.

The rearrangement links TRBV7-2 to TRBJ2-3; a weak D match, TRBD2 (5 bases). This CDR3 is 15 amino acids long. Trimming shortened V by 4 bases and J by 2 bases, and 13 bases separated the two germline ends. Germline values: CDR1 SGHTA, CDR2 FQGNSA. The CDR3 loop reads CASSSLQRITDTQYF. CDR3 bases: TGTGCCAGCAGCTCGCTCCAGCGGATCACAGATACGCAGTATTTT.

The V and J genes are TRBV7-9 and TRBJ2-1; tentative D call: TRBD1 (5 bases). The CDR3 has 16 amino acids. V was trimmed by 1 base and J by 1 base, leaving 11 bases between them. Per germline, CDR1 SEHNR and CDR2 FQNEAQ (reference sequence). Here the CDR3 reads CASSLGSGLSYNEQFF. CDR3 nucleotide sequence: TGTGCCAGCAGCTTAGGGTCAGGGTTATCCTACAATGAGCAGTTCTTC.

This chain uses TRBV7-9 with TRBJ2-4, with D tentatively TRBD1 (6 bases). CDR1 and CDR2 from the germline V gene are SEHNR and FQNEAQ (reference sequence). There are 16 residues in the CDR3. The V end was cut by 3 bases, the J end by 2 bases, with 14 bases between. The CDR3 here is CASSFTGLLSKNIQYF. CDR3 DNA sequence: TGTGCCAGCAGCTTTACAGGGTTATTATCCAAAAACATTCAGTACTTC.

This chain connects TRBV20-1 to TRBJ2-1, with D possibly matching TRBD2 (7 bases). The CDR3 has 19 residues. Germline CDR1 and CDR2: DFQATT and SNEGSKA (reference sequence). Trimming took off 1 base at V and 6 bases at J, with 28 bases between the two ends. DNA of the CDR3: TGCAGTGCTAGAGGCCCCATGGGGGGGCCCACTCCGAGGGCCAATGAGCAGTTCTTC. Translated, it gives CSARGPMGGPTPRANEQFF.

The V call is TRBV24-1, the J call TRBJ2-5; D remains ambiguous. The DNA matches TRBJ2-7 better at its end, which makes the J call doubtful. CDR3 length: 13 residues. The germline CDR1 and CDR2 sequences are KGHDR and SFDVKD. This CDR3 is CATSKTDSYEQYF. The DNA for the CDR3 is TGTGCCACCAGCAAGACTGACTCCTACGAGCAGTACTTC.

This clonotype was detected only a few times. This CDR3 is missing its conserved last phenylalanine or tryptophan, likely due to a read error. The V call is TRBV7-2, the J call TRBJ1-6, with 9 positions matching TRBD1. V was clipped by 5 bases and J by 0 bases; unmatched bases: 5. Germline V gives CDR1 SGHTA, CDR2 FQGNSA. This CDR3 spans 17 amino acids. CDR3 sequence (DNA): TGTGCCAGCAGCCCACAGGGGGCTCGCTCCTATAATTCACCCCTCCACCTT. Translation: CASSPQGARSYNSPLHL.

This chain connects TRBV20-1 to TRBJ2-3; TRBD2 matches 9 bases. The CDR3 has 15 amino acids. CDR1 and CDR2 from the germline V gene are DFQATT and SNEGSKA (reference sequence). The V and J ends lost 4 bases and 3 bases, in that order; junction bases with no gene match: 8. The CDR3 nucleotides are TGCAGTGCTAAGGGAGCGGGGGGTAGTACAGATACGCAGTATTTT. Encoded protein: CSAKGAGGSTDTQYF.

The rearrangement joins TRBV13 to TRBJ2-1; 12 nucleotides line up with TRBD1. With V trimmed by 5 bases and J by 8 bases, 16 bases remained unmatched. This CDR3 spans 18 amino acids. The germline V gene encodes CDR1 PRHDT and CDR2 FYEKMQ (reference sequence). CDR3 sequence: CASSPRAKSGQGAYEQFF. The CDR3 DNA is TGTGCCAGCAGCCCCCGGGCGAAATCGGGACAGGGGGCTTATGAGCAGTTCTTC.

At least ten counts were recorded for this clonotype. The chain employs TRBV4-2 and TRBJ2-1; 11 bases agree with TRBD2. The CDR3 covers 17 residues. Germline lookup yields CDR1 LGHNA and CDR2 YNFKEQ. J gave up 8 bases and V 1 base, and 10 bases lay outside the gene matches. The CDR3 DNA reads as TGTGCCAGCAGCCAAGGTTTAGCGGGGGGGCCGATGGATGAGCAGTTCTTC. It yields the protein CASSQGLAGGPMDEQFF.

The chain uses TRBV29-1 and TRBJ2-3; 11 bases agree with TRBD2. The germline V gene encodes CDR1 SQVTM and CDR2 ANQGSEA. This CDR3 has 15 amino acids. V was clipped by 6 bases and J by 2 bases; unmatched bases: 7. The CDR3 coding sequence is TGCAGCGTCGAGGGACTAGCGGAGAACACAGATACGCAGTATTTT. Amino acids: CSVEGLAENTDTQYF.

Only a few counts were recorded for this clonotype. CDR3 bases: TGTGCCAGCAGCTTCCGACTGACCGGGGAGCTGTTTTTT. It is translated as CASSFRLTGELFF. V is TRBV7-2 and J is TRBJ2-2; no clear D gene. There are 13 residues in the CDR3. V lost 3 bases to trimming and J lost 5 bases, with 7 bases between them. Germline CDR1 and CDR2: SGHTA and FQGNSA. The complete variable domain, with remaining parts taken from reference TRBV7-2 and TRBJ2-2, reads GAGVSQSPSNKVTEKGKDVELRCDPISGHTALYWYRQSLGQGLEFLIYFQGNSAPDKSGLPSDRFSAERTGGSVSTLTIQRTQQEDSAVYLCASSFRLTGELFFGEGSRLTVL.

The chain couples TRBV19 to TRBJ2-2, with 8 bases aligning to TRBD2. The CDR3 has 16 amino acids. From germline, CDR1 is LNHDA and CDR2 SQIVND (reference sequence). V lost 11 bases to trimming and J lost 6 bases; unmatched junction nucleotides: 17. As DNA, the CDR3 is TGTGCCGCAGCCGGGGGGGTGACTAGCGCCCCCGGGGAGCTGTTTTTT. Amino acid sequence: CAAAGGVTSAPGELFF.

This clonotype was picked up a small number of times. The J gene is TRBJ2-5, the V gene TRBV9; 8 bases fit TRBD2. J lost 5 bases, V lost 4 bases, and 7 bases had no gene match. The CDR3 has 14 residues. Germline assignment: CDR1 SGDLS and CDR2 YYNGEE. The CDR3 sequence: CASSLRLASETQYF. The CDR3 coding sequence is TGTGCCAGCAGCTTACGACTAGCGTCGGAGACCCAGTACTTC.

The gene calls are TRBV3-1 and TRBJ1-2, with 7 positions matching TRBD1. J was trimmed by 6 bases and V by 1 base; bases with no gene match: 5. The CDR3 runs to 14 residues. CDR1 and CDR2 from the germline V gene are LGHDT and YNNKEL (reference sequence). The CDR3 DNA reads TGTGCCAGCAGCCAAGTCTCAGGGGGTAATGGCTACACCTTC. Protein: CASSQVSGGNGYTF.

The chain combines TRBV20-1 with TRBJ2-1; perhaps TRBD1 as D (6 bases). This CDR3 spans 11 amino acids. Deletions cut 4 bases from V and 12 bases from J, with 13 bases between. Germline CDR1 reads DFQATT; CDR2 reads SNEGSKA (reference sequence). The CDR3 loop is CSAKGTTGQFF. As DNA, the CDR3 is TGCAGTGCTAAAGGGACAACAGGGCAGTTCTTC.

This clonotype was found many times. V is TRBV7-8 and J is TRBJ1-4; D remains unclear. V lost 6 bases, J lost 5 bases, and 10 bases lay in between. This CDR3 contains 13 residues. From germline, CDR1 is SGHVS and CDR2 FQNEAQ. For the CDR3, the DNA is TGTGCCAGCAGTTCCGAACTAAATGAAAAACTGTTTTTT. Encoded protein: CASSSELNEKLFF. The full variable domain, rest sourced from reference TRBV7-8 and TRBJ1-4, is GAGVSQSPRYKVAKRGQDVALRCDPISGHVSLFWYQQALGQGPEFLTYFQNEAQLDKSGLPSDRFFAERPEGSVSTLKIQRTQQEDSAVYLCASSSELNEKLFFGSGTQLSVL.

This clonotype was seen ten or more times. CDR3 in DNA: TGTGCCAGCAGCCGACGGACCGAAGAGACCCAGTACTTC. This translates into CASSRRTEETQYF. The J gene is TRBJ2-5, the V gene TRBV7-2; no definite D call. CDR3 size: 13 residues. The ends were cut back, 5 bases at V and 3 bases at J, with 10 bases in the middle. The germline V gene encodes CDR1 SGHTA and CDR2 FQGNSA.

The rearrangement links TRBV20-1 to TRBJ2-1, with 9 bases identical to TRBD1. This CDR3 spans 14 amino acids. Germline V gene data show CDR1 as DFQATT and CDR2 as SNEGSKA (reference sequence). Trimming cost V 4 bases and J 5 bases; bases outside gene matches: 6. The CDR3 reads CSAISGQGDNEQFF. The CDR3 DNA is TGCAGTGCTATATCGGGACAGGGCGACAATGAGCAGTTCTTC.

This clonotype was detected ten times or more. This sequence joins TRBV27 and TRBJ2-2; D gene unclear. Deletions cut 1 base from V and 7 bases from J, with 4 bases between. The V gene's germline CDR1 is MNHEY and CDR2 SMNVEV (reference sequence). This CDR3 has 12 amino acids. This CDR3 reads CASSLLGGELFF. In DNA, the CDR3 is TGTGCCAGCAGTTTATTAGGCGGGGAGCTGTTTTTT.

V and J are TRBV20-1 and TRBJ2-1, with 8 bases matching TRBD1. With 0 bases clipped from V and 6 bases from J, the junction kept 10 bases outside the gene matches. Germline values: CDR1 DFQATT, CDR2 SNEGSKA (reference sequence). This CDR3 is built from 16 residues. The CDR3 coding sequence is TGCAGTGCTAGAGAATCTGGACAGGGTATCTCCAATGAGCAGTTCTTC. This translates into CSARESGQGISNEQFF.